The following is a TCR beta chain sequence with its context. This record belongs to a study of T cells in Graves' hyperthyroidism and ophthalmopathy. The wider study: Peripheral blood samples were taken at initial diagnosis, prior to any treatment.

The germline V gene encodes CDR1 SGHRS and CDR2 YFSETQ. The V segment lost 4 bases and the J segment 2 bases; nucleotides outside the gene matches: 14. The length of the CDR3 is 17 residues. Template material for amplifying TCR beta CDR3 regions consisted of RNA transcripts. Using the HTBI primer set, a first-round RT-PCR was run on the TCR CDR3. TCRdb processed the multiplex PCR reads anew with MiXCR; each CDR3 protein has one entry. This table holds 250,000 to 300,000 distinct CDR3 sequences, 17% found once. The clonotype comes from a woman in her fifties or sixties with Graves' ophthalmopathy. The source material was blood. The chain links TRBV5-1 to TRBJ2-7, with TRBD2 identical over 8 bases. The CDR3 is CASSRAAGAGGTYEQYF. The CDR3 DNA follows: TGCGCCAGCAGCCGAGCAGCTGGGGCGGGGGGAACCTACGAGCAGTACTTC.